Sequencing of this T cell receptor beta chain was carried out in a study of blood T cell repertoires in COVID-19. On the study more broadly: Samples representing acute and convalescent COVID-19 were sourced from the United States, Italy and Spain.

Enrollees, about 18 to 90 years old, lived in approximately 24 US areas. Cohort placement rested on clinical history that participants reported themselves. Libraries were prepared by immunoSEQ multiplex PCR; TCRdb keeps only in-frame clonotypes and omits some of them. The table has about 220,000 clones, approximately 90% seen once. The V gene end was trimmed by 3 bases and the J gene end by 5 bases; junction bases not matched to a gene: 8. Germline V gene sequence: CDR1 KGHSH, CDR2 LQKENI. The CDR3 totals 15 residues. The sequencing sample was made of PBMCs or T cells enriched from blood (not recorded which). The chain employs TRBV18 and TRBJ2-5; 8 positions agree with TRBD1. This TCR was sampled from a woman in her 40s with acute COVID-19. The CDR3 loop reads CASSPLSGGMETQYF. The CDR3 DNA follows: TGTGCCAGCTCACCCCTCTCAGGGGGCATGGAGACCCAGTACTTC.